This entry features one T cell receptor beta chain sequence. The antigen remains undetermined. This entry comes from a study of chemoradiotherapy in HPV16-positive cancers. Turning to the study itself: Candidate HPV-specific T-cell clones and common TCR motifs came from functional assays in a couple of HPV16-positive patients. Study-wide points: Non-HPV-specific T cells did not expand in tumors during treatment, whereas candidate HPV-specific clones and E7-related motifs did. Better recurrence-free survival went with HPV-responsive T-cell expansion in HPV16-positive patients.

Repertoires were sampled repeatedly during chemoradiotherapy. Generated by immunoSEQ multiplex PCR, the TCRdb table keeps only in-frame clones and is missing some. The table lists 990 or so clones, roughly 70% of them singletons. This CDR3 is 18 amino acids long. After removal of 0 bases from V and 5 bases from J, the junction contained 11 bases not matched to a gene. Germline-derived CDR1 and CDR2 are MGHRA and YSYEKL. The sample here was tumor tissue, taken from a patient who underwent chemoradiotherapy. The TCR was taken from a human donor with HPV-associated anogenital cancer. The genes are TRBV4-1 and TRBJ2-2, with 8 positions matching TRBD2. The CDR3 region has the DNA TGCGCCAGCAGCCAAGATTCCGGGGCGGGGGGTCTGACCGGGGAGCTGTTTTTT. This codes for CASSQDSGAGGLTGELFF.